The 25 T cell receptor beta chains below come from one sample, sequenced in a study of OX40 agonist ivuxolimab in advanced cancers. Sequencing used immunoSEQ multiplex PCR; TCRdb keeps in-frame clones, though not all of them. The sample carries 65,000 to 90,000 clones, 90% recorded once. This sample comprised CD4+ or CD8+ T cells sorted from blood, obtained in a trial of the OX40 agonist ivuxolimab. The receptors here all came from an adult with an advanced solid tumor such as melanoma, head and neck, liver or kidney cancer.

A single count supports this clone. The V call is TRBV29-1, the J call TRBJ2-4; TRBD1 matches 7 bases. CDR1 is SQVTM, CDR2 ANQGSEA, per germline. The CDR3 spans 13 residues. Losses at the gene ends were 5 bases for V and 2 bases for J; bases not matched to a gene: 3. CDR3 loop: CSVLQGSKNIQYF. The CDR3 DNA follows: TGCAGCGTTCTACAGGGGTCCAAAAACATTCAGTACTTC. The variable domain in full, completed from reference TRBV29-1 and TRBJ2-4, reads SAVISQKPSRDICQRGTSLTIQCQVDSQVTMMFWYRQQPGQSLTLIATANQGSEATYESGFVIDKFPISRPNLTFSTLTVSNMSPEDSSIYLCSVLQGSKNIQYFGAGTRLSVL.

V usage is TRBV19 and J usage is TRBJ2-1; tentatively, D is TRBD2 (5 bases). This CDR3 spans 13 amino acids. V gave up 8 bases and J gave up 8 bases, with 16 bases separating them. Germline CDR1 is LNHDA and CDR2 is SQIVND (reference sequence). The CDR3 nucleotides read TGTGCCAGTGCCGAAGGAAGCGGTGATGAGCAGTTCTTC. Protein sequence: CASAEGSGDEQFF.

CDR3 amino acids: CASSQDLEGTQYF. DNA for the CDR3: TGTGCCAGCAGCCAAGATCTGGAAGGCACGCAGTATTTT. The chain employs TRBV14 and TRBJ2-3; D is unresolved. The CDR3 spans 13 residues. Germline CDR1 SGHDN, CDR2 FVKESK. Trimming took 0 bases from V and 9 from J, leaving 10 bases between them.

The V gene is TRBV7-6, the J gene TRBJ1-4; no firm D call. This CDR3 comprises 16 residues. Trimming left V 2 bases short and J 0 bases short, with 10 bases between. In germline, CDR1 is SGHVS, CDR2 FNYEAQ. This CDR3 is CASSLSGIATNEKLFF. Written as DNA, the CDR3 is TGTGCCAGCAGCTTATCGGGGATTGCAACTAATGAAAAACTGTTTTTT.

The V and J genes are TRBV5-1 and TRBJ1-1, with 7 bases matching TRBD1. The CDR3 sequence is 14 residues long. In germline, CDR1 is SGHRS, CDR2 YFSETQ. V was clipped by 3 bases and J by 0 bases; unmatched bases: 2. The CDR3 region has the DNA TGCGCCAGCAGCTGGGGACAGATGAACACTGAAGCTTTCTTT. Amino acids: CASSWGQMNTEAFF.

The chain couples TRBV19 to TRBJ1-4; TRBD1 is a possible D gene (6 bases). The germline gives CDR1 LNHDA, CDR2 SQIVND (reference sequence). The CDR3 length is 15 residues. V was shortened by 6 bases and J by 8 bases, with 19 bases between the two germline ends. The CDR3 spells CASSLGGRRAEKLFF. The CDR3 coding sequence is TGTGCCAGTAGCCTCGGGGGGCGCAGGGCCGAAAAACTGTTTTTT.

The chain couples TRBV5-1 to TRBJ2-3, with 9 bases identical to TRBD1. Germline lookup yields CDR1 SGHRS and CDR2 YFSETQ. There are 15 residues in the CDR3. V dropped 0 bases and J dropped 6; count of bases not matched to a gene: 5. The CDR3 loop reads CASSLESGTGDTQYF. The CDR3 DNA sequence: TGCGCCAGCAGCTTGGAGAGCGGGACAGGGGATACGCAGTATTTT.

The chain carries TRBV4-1 and TRBJ2-5; 10 nucleotides agree with TRBD2. Trimming took 1 base from V and 5 from J; bases not matched to a gene: 1. The CDR3 is made up of 14 amino acids. CDR1 and CDR2 from the germline V gene are MGHRA and YSYEKL. The CDR3 DNA follows: TGCGCCAGCAGCCAAGTAGCGGGAGGTGAGACCCAGTACTTC. Translated: CASSQVAGGETQYF.

The chain uses TRBV5-8 and TRBJ2-2; tentative D call: TRBD1 (6 bases). CDR3 length: 17 amino acids. The V end was cut by 5 bases, the J end by 0 bases, with 17 bases between. Germline CDR1 and CDR2: SGHTS and YDEGEE. The CDR3 protein is CASSKRQASANTGELFF. CDR3 nucleotides: TGTGCCAGCAGTAAGAGACAGGCAAGCGCGAACACCGGGGAGCTGTTTTTT. Filled out from reference TRBV5-8 and TRBJ2-2, the complete variable domain reads EAGVTQSPTHLIKTRGQQATLRCSPISGHTSVYWYQQALGLGLQFLLWYDEGEERNRGNFPPRFSGRQFPNYSSELNVNALELEDSALYLCASSKRQASANTGELFFGEGSRLTVL.

The DNA of the CDR3 is TGCAGGCCCCGCGGTGATACTGAAGCTTTCTTT. Translated, it gives CRPRGDTEAFF. The J gene is TRBJ1-1, the V gene TRBV20-1; no reliable D call. This CDR3 spans 11 amino acids. Germline V gives CDR1 DFQATT, CDR2 SNEGSKA (reference sequence).

This rearrangement joins TRBV28 to TRBJ2-1, with 7 bases fitting TRBD1. The CDR3 has 14 amino acids. Germline CDR1 and CDR2: MDHEN and SYDVKM. J lost 8 bases, V lost 6 bases, and 10 bases had no gene match. This chain's CDR3 is CASSLTTGPDEQFF. Here the CDR3 DNA reads TGTGCCAGCAGCCTCACGACAGGGCCCGATGAGCAGTTCTTC.

The chain has TRBV9 and TRBJ1-2; D not certain. V was clipped by 0 bases and J by 3 bases, with 3 bases between them. CDR1 and CDR2 from the germline V gene are SGDLS and YYNGEE. The CDR3 has 12 residues. The CDR3 protein is CASSVEDYGYTF. The CDR3 coding sequence is TGTGCCAGCAGCGTAGAAGACTATGGCTACACCTTC.

V usage is TRBV2 and J usage is TRBJ2-2, with D possibly matching TRBD2 (6 bases). The germline gives CDR1 SNHLY, CDR2 FYNNEI. The length of the CDR3 is 15 residues. Trimming took 3 bases from V and 6 from J, leaving 14 bases between them. The CDR3 DNA follows: TGTGCCAGCAGTGACTCAGGACTAACCGCCGGGGAGCTGTTTTTT. Translating it yields CASSDSGLTAGELFF.

This clone was seen a single time. V and J are TRBV6-6 and TRBJ2-3; D is ambiguous. Per the germline V gene, CDR1 is MNHNY and CDR2 is SVGAGI (reference sequence). The V end lost 2 bases, the J end lost 0 bases, and 9 bases lay between the germline ends. The CDR3 spans 15 residues. The CDR3 spells CASSYGRISTDTQYF. CDR3 nucleotides: TGTGCCAGCAGTTACGGACGGATTAGCACAGATACGCAGTATTTT.

The CDR3 DNA reads as TGTGCCAGCTCCCAAAGGGCTACCGCCAATGAGCAGTTCTTC. Its protein is CASSQRATANEQFF. V gene TRBV18 combines with J gene TRBJ2-1; D is ambiguous. This CDR3 comprises 14 residues. Trimming removed 6 bases at V and 6 bases at J, with 15 bases between. The germline V gene encodes CDR1 KGHSH and CDR2 LQKENI.

The CDR3 spells CATSRQGQETQYF. For the CDR3, the DNA is TGTGCCACCAGTAGACAGGGCCAAGAGACCCAGTACTTC. The chain is built from TRBV15 and TRBJ2-5; 7 bases fit TRBD1. CDR1 is LNHNV, CDR2 YYDKDF, per germline (reference sequence). The junction had 2 bases not matched to a gene; V was cut back by 6 bases and J by 1 base. The CDR3 has 13 residues. The full variable domain, its missing parts supplied by reference TRBV15 and TRBJ2-5, is DAMVIQNPRYQVTQFGKPVTLSCSQTLNHNVMYWYQQKSSQAPKLLFHYYDKDFNNEADTPDNFQSRRPNTSFCFLDIRSPGLGDTAMYLCATSRQGQETQYFGPGTRLLVL.

This clone was counted a single time. The gene calls are TRBV6-5 and TRBJ2-5; D is ambiguous. V dropped 6 bases and J dropped 3 bases, with 14 bases sitting between them. CDR3 length: 14 residues. The V gene's germline CDR1 is MNHEY and CDR2 SVGAGI. The chain's CDR3 is CASRPGFLKETQYF. Written as DNA, the CDR3 is TGTGCCAGCAGACCCGGCTTCCTAAAAGAGACCCAGTACTTC.

CDR3 amino acids: CASSSLGETQYF. The CDR3 nucleotides are TGTGCCAGCAGTTCACTTGGAGAGACCCAGTACTTC. The chain recombines TRBV6-4 with TRBJ2-5; no clear D gene. The CDR3 length is 12 residues. V was cut by 5 bases and J by 4 bases, with 8 bases left in between. CDR1 MRHNA and CDR2 SNTAGT come from the germline V gene.

The V call is TRBV7-8, the J call TRBJ1-1, with TRBD1 as a possible D gene (5 bases). This CDR3 has 19 amino acids. Germline CDR1 reads SGHVS; CDR2 reads FQNEAQ. V was clipped by 1 base and J by 6 bases, with 27 bases between them. The CDR3 nucleotides are TGTGCCAGCAGCTTAGGAGGTAATCGGGCAGGGTGGTTCTTTGCTGAAGCTTTCTTT. This codes for CASSLGGNRAGWFFAEAFF.

This CDR3 is CASSPDRNTDTQYF. The CDR3 DNA is TGTGCCAGCAGCCCCGACAGAAACACAGATACGCAGTATTTT. The rearrangement uses TRBV5-4 and TRBJ2-3; D might be TRBD1 (5 bases). The ends were cut back, 4 bases at V and 2 bases at J, with 11 bases in the middle. The CDR3 length is 14 residues. Germline V CDR1 and CDR2: SGHNT, YYREEE (reference sequence). Together with reference TRBV5-4 and TRBJ2-3, the CDR3 gives the full variable domain: ETGVTQSPTHLIKTRGQQVTLRCSSQSGHNTVSWYQQALGQGPQFIFQYYREEENGRGNFPPRFSGLQFPNYSSELNVNALELDDSALYLCASSPDRNTDTQYFGPGTRLTVL.

The chain employs TRBV19 and TRBJ1-1; 8 bases fit TRBD1. Looked up from germline, CDR1 is LNHDA and CDR2 is SQIVND (reference sequence). CDR3 length: 15 amino acids. After removal of 3 bases from V and 1 base from J, the junction contained 4 bases not matched to a gene. This CDR3 reads CASSMRGTGNTEAFF. CDR3 nucleotides: TGTGCCAGTAGTATGCGGGGGACAGGGAACACTGAAGCTTTCTTT.

The chain carries TRBV6-5 and TRBJ2-1, with a weak D call TRBD1 (6 bases). This CDR3 is built from 14 residues. In germline, CDR1 is MNHEY, CDR2 SVGAGI. Deletions cut 0 bases from V and 6 bases from J, with 9 bases between. The CDR3 nucleotides read TGTGCCAGCAGTTACTCTGACAGGATCAATGAGCAGTTCTTC. Its translation: CASSYSDRINEQFF.

The J gene is TRBJ2-3, the V gene TRBV10-3; D possibly uses TRBD1 or TRBD2 (6 bases each). V was pared by 3 bases and J by 0 bases, with 10 bases between. This CDR3 spans 15 amino acids. The germline gives CDR1 ENHRY, CDR2 SYGVKD. The CDR3 protein is CAISEWGASTDTQYF. For the CDR3, the DNA is TGTGCCATCAGTGAATGGGGGGCTAGCACAGATACGCAGTATTTT.

The CDR3 region has the DNA TGTGCCATCAGCTCACAACCCGGGACAGGGGGGAGGTCTGGGGCCAACGTCCTGACTTTC. Amino acid sequence: CAISSQPGTGGRSGANVLTF. The V gene is TRBV10-3, the J gene TRBJ2-6, with 11 bases fitting TRBD1. The V gene's germline CDR1 is ENHRY and CDR2 SYGVKD. This CDR3 spans 20 amino acids. V dropped 6 bases and J dropped 1; count of bases not matched to a gene: 14.

The chain carries TRBV18 and TRBJ2-1; 8 bases align to TRBD2. CDR3 size: 13 residues. Germline V lookup: CDR1 KGHSH, CDR2 LQKENI. Trimming at V came to 3 bases and at J to 9 bases, leaving 4 bases not matched to a gene. CDR3 loop: CASSPQREFEQFF. CDR3 bases: TGTGCCAGCTCACCCCAGCGGGAGTTTGAGCAGTTCTTC.